The rows below give T cell receptor beta chains drawn from one sample of a study of T cells in narcolepsy. TCRdb keeps only in-frame clones here, not all; method: immunoSEQ multiplex PCR. The top ten clones hold about 1.3% of a sample with roughly 25,000 clones, around 85% of them seen once. The sample was CD45RA- memory CD4+ T cells from PBMCs. Receptors originate from a human donor with narcolepsy. CDR3s include the opening cysteine and the closing phenylalanine or tryptophan. The order of the fields is CDR3 DNA, CDR3 protein, J gene, clone size, D gene, V gene. D genes are given only for firm matches. The size of a clone is reported for some rows only, either as once, few or many, or as a class for expanded clones.

DNA: TGTGCCAGCAGTTGGACGGAGGACACTGAAGCTTTCTTT
CDR3: CASSWTEDTEAFF
J: TRBJ1-1
size: -
D: -
V: TRBV6-1

DNA: TGTGCCAGCAGCCAAGTTGGGACAGGGGGCCGGGAGCAGTACTTC
CDR3: CASSQVGTGGREQYF
J: TRBJ2-7
size: -
D: TRBD1
V: TRBV14

DNA: TGTGCCAGCAGTCCGACAGGGGGGAAACTGTTTTTT
CDR3: CASSPTGGKLFF
J: TRBJ1-4
size: -
D: TRBD1
V: TRBV7-9

DNA: TGTGCCAGTACCCGCTGGGGCGGTATTAAGGACAATGAGCAGTTCTTC
CDR3: CASTRWGGIKDNEQFF
J: TRBJ2-1
size: -
D: -
V: TRBV19

DNA: TGTGCCAGCAGCTCTCTCCAGACCTTAGGGGCGACCTATGGCTACACCTTC
CDR3: CASSSLQTLGATYGYTF
J: TRBJ1-2
size: -
D: -
V: TRBV7-9

DNA: TGTGCCAGTAGTACATTCTACCCAATCTACGAGCAGTACTTC
CDR3: CASSTFYPIYEQYF
J: TRBJ2-7
size: -
D: -
V: TRBV19

DNA: TGTGCCAGCAGAGCCCGGGACAGCTTTAATGAAAAACTGTTTTTT
CDR3: CASRARDSFNEKLFF
J: TRBJ1-4
size: -
D: TRBD1
V: TRBV2

DNA: TGTGCCAGCAGTTGGGGGGCTATGAGGGGGCGAGCTAACTATGGCTACACCTTC
CDR3: CASSWGAMRGRANYGYTF
J: TRBJ1-2
size: -
D: TRBD1
V: TRBV28

DNA: TGTGCCAGCAGCACCGACAGGGTTCGCTACGAGCAGTACTTC
CDR3: CASSTDRVRYEQYF
J: TRBJ2-7
size: -
D: TRBD1
V: TRBV6-5

DNA: TGTGCCAGCAGCTGGGGACAGGGCTTTGATTCTTTCTTT
CDR3: CASSWGQGFDSFF
J: TRBJ1-1
size: -
D: TRBD1
V: TRBV14

DNA: TGTGCCAGCAGCATCCAGGGAAACTCCTACGAGCAGTACTTC
CDR3: CASSIQGNSYEQYF
J: TRBJ2-7
size: -
D: -
V: TRBV28

DNA: TGTGCCAGCAGCTTGTGGAGACAGGGGGCGGGGGGCTACACCTTC
CDR3: CASSLWRQGAGGYTF
J: TRBJ1-2
size: -
D: TRBD1
V: TRBV5-4

DNA: TGTGCCAGCTCACCACCGGAGCAAGAGACCCAGTACTTC
CDR3: CASSPPEQETQYF
J: TRBJ2-5
size: -
D: -
V: TRBV18

DNA: TGTGCCAGCAGTGAGTCCGAGGGTATCAGCAATCAGCCCCAGCATTTT
CDR3: CASSESEGISNQPQHF
J: TRBJ1-5
size: -
D: -
V: TRBV25-1

DNA: TGTGCCAGTCCCTTCGGGAGGGCCGGAAACACCATATATTTT
CDR3: CASPFGRAGNTIYF
J: TRBJ1-3
size: -
D: -
V: TRBV6-9

DNA: TGTGCCAGCTCGGGGGCCGTTTACAGGGGGGCTTACGAGCAGTACTTC
CDR3: CASSGAVYRGAYEQYF
J: TRBJ2-7
size: once
D: -
V: TRBV21-1

DNA: TGTGCCAGCAGTGAGCGGGAGCAAGAGACCCAGTACTTC
CDR3: CASSEREQETQYF
J: TRBJ2-5
size: -
D: TRBD2
V: TRBV6-4

DNA: TGTGCCAGCAGCTTAAACAGGGCTGGTGAAGCTTTCTTT
CDR3: CASSLNRAGEAFF
J: TRBJ1-1
size: -
D: -
V: TRBV7-9

DNA: TGTGCCAGTAGTGTGACATCTAACTATGGCTACACCTTC
CDR3: CASSVTSNYGYTF
J: TRBJ1-2
size: -
D: -
V: TRBV19

DNA: TGTGCCTGGACCGGGGGGCTCACCACAGATACGCAGTATTTT
CDR3: CAWTGGLTTDTQYF
J: TRBJ2-3
size: -
D: -
V: TRBV30

DNA: TGTGCCAGCAGATCCCTAGGGGGCTCTGGAAACACCATATATTTT
CDR3: CASRSLGGSGNTIYF
J: TRBJ1-3
size: -
D: -
V: TRBV7-2

DNA: TGTGCCAGCAGCTCACGCGCTCACAGGGACGAGCAGTACTTC
CDR3: CASSSRAHRDEQYF
J: TRBJ2-7
size: -
D: -
V: TRBV11-1

DNA: TGTGCCAGTGCATTGGGGGGACAGTCCTACGAGCAGTACTTC
CDR3: CASALGGQSYEQYF
J: TRBJ2-7
size: -
D: -
V: TRBV2

DNA: TGTGCCAGCAGCTTGTCGCAGGGACAGGGGGCAGATACGCAGTATTTT
CDR3: CASSLSQGQGADTQYF
J: TRBJ2-3
size: once
D: TRBD1
V: TRBV5-4

DNA: TGTGCCAGCTCACCTATGGGGCAGGGGGTTTCCCCTTTT
CDR3: CASSPMGQGVSPF
J: TRBJ1-1
size: -
D: TRBD1
V: TRBV18

DNA: TGCGCCAGCAGCTGGGGGGGTCAAGAGACCCAGTACTTC
CDR3: CASSWGGQETQYF
J: TRBJ2-5
size: once
D: TRBD2
V: TRBV5-1

DNA: TGTGCCAGCAACACGGGGGGGACTGAAGCTTTCTTT
CDR3: CASNTGGTEAFF
J: TRBJ1-1
size: -
D: -
V: TRBV21-1

DNA: TGTGCCATCAGTGGAGGCTTAGGGGGGGGGAGCACTGAAGCTTTCTTT
CDR3: CAISGGLGGGSTEAFF
J: TRBJ1-1
size: -
D: -
V: TRBV10-3

DNA: TGTGCCAGCAGCGTTGCCGGTCAGCGGGGCTACAATGAGCAGTTCTTC
CDR3: CASSVAGQRGYNEQFF
J: TRBJ2-1
size: once
D: TRBD2
V: TRBV9

DNA: TGTGCCAGCAGCGTAAATTCGGGGACAGGGATCTACGAGCAGTACTTC
CDR3: CASSVNSGTGIYEQYF
J: TRBJ2-7
size: -
D: TRBD1
V: TRBV9

DNA: TGTGCCAGTAGTAGTCTGGAGGCGGGAGCGGTATACAATGAGCAGTTCTTC
CDR3: CASSSLEAGAVYNEQFF
J: TRBJ2-1
size: -
D: TRBD2
V: TRBV19

DNA: TGTGCCAGCTCAATCGGACAGGGGCATGAAAAACTGTTTTTT
CDR3: CASSIGQGHEKLFF
J: TRBJ1-4
size: few
D: TRBD1
V: TRBV18

DNA: TGTGCCAGCAGTCAGGAAAGACACAATGAGCAGTTCTTC
CDR3: CASSQERHNEQFF
J: TRBJ2-1
size: -
D: -
V: TRBV2

DNA: TGTGCCAGCAGCCAAGATCGACAGGGGGATCAGCCCCAGCATTTT
CDR3: CASSQDRQGDQPQHF
J: TRBJ1-5
size: -
D: TRBD1
V: TRBV4-2

DNA: TGTGCCAGTAGTTCACGCGGGACCTATCAAGAGACCCAGTACTTC
CDR3: CASSSRGTYQETQYF
J: TRBJ2-5
size: -
D: -
V: TRBV19

DNA: TGTGCCAGCAGCCAGGACAGGGGGCCCCCAACCCTCTACAATGAGCAGTTCTTC
CDR3: CASSQDRGPPTLYNEQFF
J: TRBJ2-1
size: -
D: TRBD1
V: TRBV5-6

DNA: TGCGCCAGCAGCATCGGACAGGGGAAGGATGAAAAACTGTTTTTT
CDR3: CASSIGQGKDEKLFF
J: TRBJ1-4
size: -
D: TRBD1
V: TRBV5-1

DNA: TGTGCCAGTAGTAGGACAAGCACCTACGAGCAGTACTTC
CDR3: CASSRTSTYEQYF
J: TRBJ2-7
size: -
D: -
V: TRBV19

DNA: TGTGCCAGCTCACCCACTAGCGGGAACACAGATACGCAGTATTTT
CDR3: CASSPTSGNTDTQYF
J: TRBJ2-3
size: -
D: TRBD2
V: TRBV18

DNA: TGTGCCAGCACCTTAAAGAACACTGAAGCTTTCTTT
CDR3: CASTLKNTEAFF
J: TRBJ1-1
size: -
D: -
V: TRBV2

DNA: TGTGCCAGCAGCTCCGGGACTAGCGGGATTTTGAGCACCGGGGAGCTGTTTTTT
CDR3: CASSSGTSGILSTGELFF
J: TRBJ2-2
size: once
D: TRBD2
V: TRBV5-4

DNA: TGTGCCAGCAATGGCATTCAAGAGACCCAGTACTTC
CDR3: CASNGIQETQYF
J: TRBJ2-5
size: -
D: -
V: TRBV28

DNA: TGTGCCAGCAGCTCACCGGTGGGGCGGGAGGCCGCTTACAATGAGCAGTTCTTC
CDR3: CASSSPVGREAAYNEQFF
J: TRBJ2-1
size: few
D: TRBD2
V: TRBV5-4

DNA: TGTGCCAGTTTTGGAGCTAACTATGGCTACACCTTC
CDR3: CASFGANYGYTF
J: TRBJ1-2
size: -
D: -
V: TRBV28

DNA: TGTGCCAGCAGCTTATTACAGGGGGCAATGGAGACCCAGTACTTC
CDR3: CASSLLQGAMETQYF
J: TRBJ2-5
size: -
D: TRBD1
V: TRBV7-8

DNA: TGTGCCAGCAGCTCTCCGCCAGCGTACGAGCAGTACTTC
CDR3: CASSSPPAYEQYF
J: TRBJ2-7
size: -
D: -
V: TRBV11-1

DNA: TGTGCCTGGAGTAACCGACTGACCGGGACAGGGGGTCTCGAGCAGTACTTC
CDR3: CAWSNRLTGTGGLEQYF
J: TRBJ2-7
size: -
D: TRBD1
V: TRBV30

DNA: TGTGCCAGTAGTATCCGGGATCATCAGCCCCAGCATTTT
CDR3: CASSIRDHQPQHF
J: TRBJ1-5
size: -
D: -
V: TRBV19

DNA: TGTGCCAGCAGCCCCCGGGGGACAGGCTATTCCTACGAGCAGTACTTC
CDR3: CASSPRGTGYSYEQYF
J: TRBJ2-7
size: -
D: TRBD1
V: TRBV9

DNA: TGTGCCAGCAGCAGGGGGGGTAGCGGGAGCTCCTACGAGCAGTACTTC
CDR3: CASSRGGSGSSYEQYF
J: TRBJ2-7
size: few
D: TRBD2
V: TRBV7-2

DNA: TGTGCCAGCAGCGCCGGGACTAGCGGGTACGAGCAGTACTTC
CDR3: CASSAGTSGYEQYF
J: TRBJ2-7
size: -
D: TRBD2
V: TRBV6-1

DNA: TGCGCCAGCAGCCCCGTAGGGGGAGTTGGGCACAATGAGCAGTTCTTC
CDR3: CASSPVGGVGHNEQFF
J: TRBJ2-1
size: once
D: -
V: TRBV5-1

DNA: TGTGCCAGCATCGAGGTCGACAGTCAGGGCTACACCTTC
CDR3: CASIEVDSQGYTF
J: TRBJ1-2
size: -
D: -
V: TRBV28